The 5 T cell receptor beta chains presented below share a single source sample, sequenced in a study of blood T cell repertoires in COVID-19. This table comes from immunoSEQ multiplex PCR, and its TCRdb copy is limited to in-frame clones, with some not included. The sample includes around 230,000 clones, over 65% seen only once; the top ten take about 2.5%. Sequencing was performed on peripheral blood. Receptor source: a woman in her seventies with active or convalescent COVID-19.

This clone was detected only once. The rearrangement joins TRBV3-1 (or the pseudogene TRBV3-2) to TRBJ1-2; D not certain. Trimming took off 0 bases at V and 2 bases at J, with 7 bases between the two ends. There are 14 residues in the CDR3. Germline values: CDR1 LGHDT, CDR2 YNNKEL (reference sequence). CDR3 protein: CASSQDSVNYGYTF. For the CDR3, the DNA is TGTGCCAGCAGCCAAGATTCGGTAAACTATGGCTACACCTTC.

The chain joins TRBV12-3 or TRBV12-4 to TRBJ2-5, with TRBD1 as a possible D gene (6 bases). The CDR3 is 13 amino acids. Trimming took 8 bases from V and 5 from J, leaving 15 bases between them. DNA for the CDR3: TGTGCCAGCTCACTACAGGGCGTGGAGACCCAGTACTTC. It translates to CASSLQGVETQYF.

The genes are TRBV9 and TRBJ2-2; 8 bases are shared with TRBD1. This CDR3 spans 15 amino acids. Germline CDR1 and CDR2: SGDLS and YYNGEE. V trimming: 4 bases; J trimming: 1 base; junction bases outside the gene matches: 3. The CDR3: CASSPGTGNTGELFF. Here the CDR3 DNA reads TGTGCCAGCAGCCCCGGGACAGGGAACACCGGGGAGCTGTTTTTT.

This clone was observed once. This chain joins TRBV6-5 and TRBJ2-3; 8 bases are shared with TRBD1. Germline trimming cut 4 bases from V and 5 bases from J; bases unmatched to any gene: 11. The CDR3 has 16 amino acids. CDR1 is MNHEY, CDR2 SVGAGI, per germline. The CDR3: CASSSALGTGQDTQYF. CDR3 nucleotides: TGTGCCAGCAGTTCCGCTTTGGGGACAGGCCAAGATACGCAGTATTTT.

This clone showed up just once. J is TRBJ1-1 and V is TRBV30, with D perhaps TRBD1 (6 bases). Per the germline V gene, CDR1 is GTSNPN and CDR2 is SVGIG (reference sequence). V was trimmed by 2 bases and J by 10 bases, leaving 14 bases between them. This CDR3 has 12 residues. The CDR3, as DNA: TGTGCCTGGAGTCCACTGGGAGGGGGAGCTTTCTTT. Translating gives CAWSPLGGGAFF.